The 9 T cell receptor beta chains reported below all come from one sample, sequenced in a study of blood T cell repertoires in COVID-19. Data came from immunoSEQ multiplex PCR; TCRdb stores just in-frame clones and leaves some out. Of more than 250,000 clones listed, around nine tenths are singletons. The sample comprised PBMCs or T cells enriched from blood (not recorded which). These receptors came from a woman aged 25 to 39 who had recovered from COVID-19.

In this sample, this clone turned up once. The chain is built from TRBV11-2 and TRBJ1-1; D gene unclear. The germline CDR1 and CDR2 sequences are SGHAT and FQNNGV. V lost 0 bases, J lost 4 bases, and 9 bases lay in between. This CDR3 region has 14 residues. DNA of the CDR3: TGTGCCAGCAGCTTAGATACCCACGGCACTGAAGCTTTCTTT. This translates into CASSLDTHGTEAFF.

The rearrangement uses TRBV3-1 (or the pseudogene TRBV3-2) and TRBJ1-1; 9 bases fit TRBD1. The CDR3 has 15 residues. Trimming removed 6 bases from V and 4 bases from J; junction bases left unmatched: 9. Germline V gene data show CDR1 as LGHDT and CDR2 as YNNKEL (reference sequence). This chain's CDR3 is CASRSRDRAGTEAFF. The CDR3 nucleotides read TGTGCCAGCAGATCACGGGACAGGGCCGGCACTGAAGCTTTCTTT.

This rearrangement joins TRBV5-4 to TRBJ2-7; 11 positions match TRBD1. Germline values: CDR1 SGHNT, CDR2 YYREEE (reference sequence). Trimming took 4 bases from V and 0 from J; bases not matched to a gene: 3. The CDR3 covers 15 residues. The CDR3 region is CASSRGTGGSYEQYF. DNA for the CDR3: TGTGCCAGCAGCCGAGGGACAGGGGGCTCCTACGAGCAGTACTTC.

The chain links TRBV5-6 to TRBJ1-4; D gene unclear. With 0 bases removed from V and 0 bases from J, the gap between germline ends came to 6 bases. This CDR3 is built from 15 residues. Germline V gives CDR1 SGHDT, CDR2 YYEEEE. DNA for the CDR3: TGTGCCAGCAGCTTGGTCAGTGCAACTAATGAAAAACTGTTTTTT. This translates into CASSLVSATNEKLFF.

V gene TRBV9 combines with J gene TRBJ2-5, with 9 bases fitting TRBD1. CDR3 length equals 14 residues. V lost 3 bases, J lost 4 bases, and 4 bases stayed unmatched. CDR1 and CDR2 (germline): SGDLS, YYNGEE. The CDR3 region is CASSAEDRGETQYF. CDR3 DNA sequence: TGTGCCAGCAGCGCAGAGGACAGGGGAGAGACCCAGTACTTC.

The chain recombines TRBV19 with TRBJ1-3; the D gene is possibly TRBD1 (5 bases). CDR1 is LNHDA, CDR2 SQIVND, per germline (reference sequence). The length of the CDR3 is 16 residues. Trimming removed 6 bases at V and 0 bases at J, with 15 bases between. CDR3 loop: CASRGVRVNSGNTIYF. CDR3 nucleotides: TGTGCCAGTAGAGGAGTCAGGGTGAACTCTGGAAACACCATATATTTT.

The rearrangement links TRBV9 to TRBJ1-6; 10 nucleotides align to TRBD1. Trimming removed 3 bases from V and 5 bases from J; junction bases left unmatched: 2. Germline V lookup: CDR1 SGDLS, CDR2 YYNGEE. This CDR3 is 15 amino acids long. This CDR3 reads CASSGGTGDNSPLHF. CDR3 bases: TGTGCCAGCAGCGGCGGGACAGGGGATAATTCACCCCTCCACTTT.

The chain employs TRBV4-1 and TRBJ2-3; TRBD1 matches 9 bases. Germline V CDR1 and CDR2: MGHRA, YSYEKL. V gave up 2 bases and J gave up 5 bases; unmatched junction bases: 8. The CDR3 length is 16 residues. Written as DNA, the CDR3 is TGCGCCAGCAGCCAACCCCGGGACAGGGAGGGAGATACGCAGTATTTT. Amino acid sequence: CASSQPRDREGDTQYF.

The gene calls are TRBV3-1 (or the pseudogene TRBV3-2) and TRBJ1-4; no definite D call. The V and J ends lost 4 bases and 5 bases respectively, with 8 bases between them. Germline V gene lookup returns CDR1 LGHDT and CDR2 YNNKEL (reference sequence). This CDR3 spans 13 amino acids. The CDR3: CASSPLRNEKLFF. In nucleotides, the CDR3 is TGTGCCAGCAGCCCGCTCCGGAATGAAAAACTGTTTTTT.